This T cell receptor beta chain was identified during a study of T cells in Graves' hyperthyroidism and ophthalmopathy. RNA transcripts were the template for amplifying TCR beta CDR3 regions. TCR CDR3 regions were first amplified by RT-PCR with HTBI primers. Using its own MiXCR run on the multiplex PCR reads, TCRdb lists one record per CDR3 protein. Of about 540,000 distinct CDR3 sequences detected, more than 45% appear once; the ten largest clones hold more than 7%. V shed 4 bases, J shed 3 bases, and the junction held 4 bases outside the gene matches. The germline gives CDR1 SGHNT, CDR2 YYREEE (reference sequence). The CDR3 has 15 amino acids. This clonotype appeared many times.

The sequence was obtained from a woman in her late teens or twenties with Graves' hyperthyroidism. This chain uses TRBV5-4 with TRBJ1-2; TRBD1 aligns across 12 bases. Sequenced material: peripheral blood or thyroid tissue (not recorded which). The CDR3 region is CASSPGTGGDYGYTF. The DNA for the CDR3 is TGTGCCAGCAGCCCCGGGACAGGGGGCGACTATGGCTACACCTTC.